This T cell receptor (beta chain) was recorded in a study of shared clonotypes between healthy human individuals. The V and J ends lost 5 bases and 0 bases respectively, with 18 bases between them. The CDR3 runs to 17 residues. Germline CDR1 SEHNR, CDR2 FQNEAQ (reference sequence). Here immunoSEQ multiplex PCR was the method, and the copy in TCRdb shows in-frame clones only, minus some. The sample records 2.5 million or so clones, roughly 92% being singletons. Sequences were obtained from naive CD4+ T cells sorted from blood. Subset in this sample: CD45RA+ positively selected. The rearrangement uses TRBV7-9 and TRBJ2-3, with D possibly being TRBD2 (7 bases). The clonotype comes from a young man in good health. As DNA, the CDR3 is TGTGCCAGCAGCGCGGGAGCCAGGGGTACTAGCACAGATACGCAGTATTTT. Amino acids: CASSAGARGTSTDTQYF.